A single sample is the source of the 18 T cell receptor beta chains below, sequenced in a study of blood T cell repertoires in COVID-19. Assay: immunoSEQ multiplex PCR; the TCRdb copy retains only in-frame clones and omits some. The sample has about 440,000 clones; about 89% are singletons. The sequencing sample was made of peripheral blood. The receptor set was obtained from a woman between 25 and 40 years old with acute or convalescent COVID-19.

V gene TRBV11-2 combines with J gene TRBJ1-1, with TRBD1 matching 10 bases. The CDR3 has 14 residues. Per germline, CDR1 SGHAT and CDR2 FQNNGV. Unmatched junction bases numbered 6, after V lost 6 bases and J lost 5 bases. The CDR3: CASSSTGGWTEAFF. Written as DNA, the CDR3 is TGTGCCAGCAGTTCGACAGGGGGCTGGACTGAAGCTTTCTTT.

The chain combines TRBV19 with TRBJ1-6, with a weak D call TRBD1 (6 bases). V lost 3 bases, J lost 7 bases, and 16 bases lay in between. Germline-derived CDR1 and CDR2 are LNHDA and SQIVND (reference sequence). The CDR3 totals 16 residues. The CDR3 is CASSIGAGAENSPLHF. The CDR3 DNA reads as TGTGCCAGTAGTATCGGCGCGGGGGCGGAGAATTCACCCCTCCACTTT.

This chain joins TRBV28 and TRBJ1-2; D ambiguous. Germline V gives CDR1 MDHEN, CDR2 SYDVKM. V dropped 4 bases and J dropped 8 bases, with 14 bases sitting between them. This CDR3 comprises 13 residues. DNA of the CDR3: TGTGCCAGCAGTTCATCATTGGCTCGAGGCTACACCTTC. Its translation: CASSSSLARGYTF.

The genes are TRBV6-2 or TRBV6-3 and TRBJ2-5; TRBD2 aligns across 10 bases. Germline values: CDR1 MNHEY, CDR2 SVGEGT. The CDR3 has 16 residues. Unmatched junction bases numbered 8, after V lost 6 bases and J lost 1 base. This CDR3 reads CASSPERGGPQETQYF. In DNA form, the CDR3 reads TGTGCCAGCAGCCCCGAGCGGGGGGGACCCCAAGAGACCCAGTACTTC.

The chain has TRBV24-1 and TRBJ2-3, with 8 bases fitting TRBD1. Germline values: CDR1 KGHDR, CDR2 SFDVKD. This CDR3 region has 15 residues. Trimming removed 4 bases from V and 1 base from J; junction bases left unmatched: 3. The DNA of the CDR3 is TGTGCCACCAGTGAGACAGGGGAGGGCACAGATACGCAGTATTTT. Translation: CATSETGEGTDTQYF.

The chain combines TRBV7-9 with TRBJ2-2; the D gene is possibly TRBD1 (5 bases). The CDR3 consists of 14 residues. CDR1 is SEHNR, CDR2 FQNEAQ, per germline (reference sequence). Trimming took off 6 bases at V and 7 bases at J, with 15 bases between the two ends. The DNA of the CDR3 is TGTGCCAGCAGTTACGATGCAGGGCACGGGGAGCTGTTTTTT. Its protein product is CASSYDAGHGELFF.

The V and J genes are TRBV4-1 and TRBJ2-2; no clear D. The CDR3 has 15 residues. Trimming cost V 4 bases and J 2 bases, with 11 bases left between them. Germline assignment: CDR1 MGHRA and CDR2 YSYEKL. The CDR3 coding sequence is TGCGCCAGCAGCCCTGAGTACAGAAACACCGGGGAGCTGTTTTTT. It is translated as CASSPEYRNTGELFF.

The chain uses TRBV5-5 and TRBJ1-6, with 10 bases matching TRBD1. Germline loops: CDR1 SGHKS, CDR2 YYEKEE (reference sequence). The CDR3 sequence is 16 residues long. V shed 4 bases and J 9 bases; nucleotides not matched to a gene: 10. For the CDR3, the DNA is TGTGCCAGCAGCAGCCCCGGGACAGGGGCAGGTTCACCCCTCCACTTT. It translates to CASSSPGTGAGSPLHF.

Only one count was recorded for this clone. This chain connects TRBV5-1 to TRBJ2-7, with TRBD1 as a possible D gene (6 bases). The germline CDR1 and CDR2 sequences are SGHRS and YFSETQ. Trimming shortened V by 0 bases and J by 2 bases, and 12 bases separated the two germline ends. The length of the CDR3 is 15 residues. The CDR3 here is CASSLAGAVTYEQYF. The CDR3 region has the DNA TGCGCCAGCAGCTTGGCAGGGGCCGTAACCTACGAGCAGTACTTC.

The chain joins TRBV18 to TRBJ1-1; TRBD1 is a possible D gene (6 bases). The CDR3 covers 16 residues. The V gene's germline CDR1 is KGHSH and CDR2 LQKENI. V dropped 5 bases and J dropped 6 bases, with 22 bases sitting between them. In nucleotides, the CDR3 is TGTGCCAGCTCATCGGCCGTGACAGGACAAGCCGCTGAAGCTTTCTTT. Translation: CASSSAVTGQAAEAFF.

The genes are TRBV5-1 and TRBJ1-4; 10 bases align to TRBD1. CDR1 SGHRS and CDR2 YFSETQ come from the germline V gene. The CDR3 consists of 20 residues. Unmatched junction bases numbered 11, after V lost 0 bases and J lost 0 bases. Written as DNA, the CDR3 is TGCGCCAGCAGCTTGGGAACGACCGGGACAGGGGAAGCAACTAATGAAAAACTGTTTTTT. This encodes CASSLGTTGTGEATNEKLFF.

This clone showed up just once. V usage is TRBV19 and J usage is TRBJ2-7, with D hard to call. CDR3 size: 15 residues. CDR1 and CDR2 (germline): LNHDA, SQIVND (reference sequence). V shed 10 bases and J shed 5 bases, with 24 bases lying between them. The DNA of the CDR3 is TGTGCCACCACTAAATCGGTAGAAGGCTGGGACGAGCAGTACTTC. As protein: CATTKSVEGWDEQYF.

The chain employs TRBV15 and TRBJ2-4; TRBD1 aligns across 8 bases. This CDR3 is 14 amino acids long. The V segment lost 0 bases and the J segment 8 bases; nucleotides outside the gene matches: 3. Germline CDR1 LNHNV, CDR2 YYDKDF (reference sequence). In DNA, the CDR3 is TGTGCCACCAGCAGAGACAGGGGGCAGTACATTCAGTACTTC. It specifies CATSRDRGQYIQYF.

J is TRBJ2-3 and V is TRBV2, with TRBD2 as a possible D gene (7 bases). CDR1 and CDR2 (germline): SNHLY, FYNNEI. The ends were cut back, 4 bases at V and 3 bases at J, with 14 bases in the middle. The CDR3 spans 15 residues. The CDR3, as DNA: TGTGCCAGCAGTGGGGGAGGGGGAAGGACAGATACGCAGTATTTT. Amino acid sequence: CASSGGGGRTDTQYF.

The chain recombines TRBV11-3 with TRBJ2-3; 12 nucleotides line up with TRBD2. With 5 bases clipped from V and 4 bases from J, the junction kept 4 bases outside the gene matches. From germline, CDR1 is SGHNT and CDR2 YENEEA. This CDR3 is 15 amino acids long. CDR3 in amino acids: CASSKTSGSPDTQYF. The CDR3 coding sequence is TGTGCCAGCAGCAAGACTAGCGGGAGCCCAGATACGCAGTATTTT.

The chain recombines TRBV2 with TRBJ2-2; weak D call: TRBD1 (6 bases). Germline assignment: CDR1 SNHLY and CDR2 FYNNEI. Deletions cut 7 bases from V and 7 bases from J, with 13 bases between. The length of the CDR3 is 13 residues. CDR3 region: CASIEDRFGELFF. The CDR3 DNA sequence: TGTGCCAGCATAGAAGACAGGTTCGGGGAGCTGTTTTTT.

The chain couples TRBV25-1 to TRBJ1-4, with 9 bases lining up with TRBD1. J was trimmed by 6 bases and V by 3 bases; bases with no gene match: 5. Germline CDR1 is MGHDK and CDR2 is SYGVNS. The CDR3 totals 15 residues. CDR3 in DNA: TGTGCCAGCAGTGATGGGACAGGGTTACATGAAAAACTGTTTTTT. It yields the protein CASSDGTGLHEKLFF. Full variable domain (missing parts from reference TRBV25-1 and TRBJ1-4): EADIYQTPRYLVIGTGKKITLECSQTMGHDKMYWYQQDPGMELHLIHYSYGVNSTEKGDLSSESTVSRIRTEHFPLTLESARPSHTSQYLCASSDGTGLHEKLFFGSGTQLSVL.

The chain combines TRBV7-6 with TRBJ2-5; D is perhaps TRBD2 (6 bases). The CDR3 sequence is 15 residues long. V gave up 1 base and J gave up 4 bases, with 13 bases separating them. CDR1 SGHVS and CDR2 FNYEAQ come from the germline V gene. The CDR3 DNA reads TGTGCCAGCAGCTTAGAGGGCCGTAGCGGAGAGACCCAGTACTTC. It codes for CASSLEGRSGETQYF.